This T cell receptor beta chain came from a study of tumor-infiltrating lymphocytes in primary liver carcinoma. Starting material of roughly 0.45 ug total RNA yielded TCR beta cDNA via a constant-region primer. Three nested multiplex PCR rounds, a slightly modified ARM-PCR method, built the TCR beta libraries. TCRdb reprocessed the multiplex PCR reads via MiXCR and lists one record per CDR3 protein. The data contain approximately 30,000 distinct CDR3 sequences, 75% to 85% of them singletons. Concerning this clonotype: The antigen remains undetermined.

Study-wide results and limits: Only around 8-25% of top clones occurred in all five tumor regions.

From unsorted bulk tissue weighing roughly 18-30 mg, DNA and RNA were co-extracted. Viable tumor cells exceeded 75% in all tumor samples. Specimen: liver tumor tissue from sampling region 5. Subset of the sample: tumor region T5, tumor centre. The receptor comes from a man aged 35 to 55 with primary liver carcinoma and hepatitis B virus infection.

The CDR3: CAPDTGGEQYF. DNA of the CDR3: TGTGCCCCCGATACGGGCGGCGAGCAGTACTTC. This rearrangement joins TRBV30 to TRBJ2-7; D remains ambiguous. CDR1 GTSNPN and CDR2 SVGIG come from the germline V gene (reference sequence). The V and J ends lost 8 bases and 6 bases respectively, with 14 bases between them. The CDR3 is 11 residues long.